This T cell receptor beta chain was captured by sequencing in a study of T and B cells in COVID-19 patients. Whole-study context: Critical illness requiring mechanical ventilation or extracorporeal membrane oxygenation affected about 60% of the 20 active-infection patients. Study-level findings and limits: Of about 2,400 TCR clusters found only in the recovered cohort, 31 had low generation probability. At recovery TRB diversity and richness exceeded healthy donors, after highly clonal active COVID-19 repertoires.

As to this clonotype: What it recognizes is unknown.

The V end was cut by 2 bases, the J end by 0 bases, with 5 bases between. Germline V gene data show CDR1 as KGHSH and CDR2 as LQKENI. The CDR3 sequence is 14 residues long. Multiplex PCR with BIOMED2 TRB-A/B primer pools amplified TRB rearrangements. In TCRdb, the multiplex PCR reads were re-called with MiXCR into one record per CDR3 protein. The sample comprises more than 15,000 distinct CDR3 sequences, 25% to 30% of which are singletons, and about 3% rests with the top ten. TRB was amplified from about 250-500 ng of blood genomic DNA. The gene calls are TRBV18 and TRBJ1-5; D is ambiguous. The sequencing input was blood. The sequence was collected from a human donor who had recovered from COVID-19. The CDR3, as DNA: TGTGCCAGCTCACCAGGGTATAGCAATCAGCCCCAGCATTTT. It yields the protein CASSPGYSNQPQHF.